This T cell receptor (beta chain) is from a study of persistence of HIV-infected CD4 T cells. General study points: CMV- and Gag-responding cells had lower TCRbeta richness than CD3/CD28-responding cells.

This nonspecific control used anti-CD3/anti-CD28 bead stimulation of CD4+ T cells. Sorting selected CD4+ T cells upregulating both CD40 ligand and CD69. As to this clone: Antigen: not known.

This was the immunoSEQ version 4 assay in survey mode. Genomic DNA was diluted to 9 to 10 ng/uL, up to 1 ug per sample. Sequenced by immunoSEQ multiplex PCR; TCRdb stores in-frame clones only, minus some. The table shows 35,000 to 55,000 clones, with around 89% occurring only once. The CDR3 runs to 14 residues. CDR1 and CDR2 from the germline V gene are MNHEY and SMNVEV (reference sequence). The ends were cut back, 3 bases at V and 10 bases at J, with 13 bases in the middle. The clonotype originates from an adult man with HIV who was CMV-seropositive. Sequencing was performed on CD4+ T cells sorted from PBMCs after roughly 19-hour stimulation, taken from a patient who received antiretroviral therapy. V usage is TRBV27 and J usage is TRBJ1-6; D remains unclear. This CDR3 is CASSFGERQSPLHF. CDR3 sequence (DNA): TGTGCCAGCAGTTTCGGGGAGAGGCAGTCACCCCTCCACTTT.